Sequencing of this T cell receptor beta chain was carried out in a study of CD8+CD57+ T cells in acquired aplastic anemia. TCR beta VDJ and CDR3 were profiled, and genomic DNA was the template. Via MiXCR, TCRdb re-called the reads, giving one row per CDR3 protein. The data hold roughly 170,000 distinct CDR3 sequences, with around 60% observed a single time. V was cut by 4 bases and J by 13 bases, with 22 bases left in between. Looked up from germline, CDR1 is KGHDR and CDR2 is SFDVKD. The CDR3 is 15 amino acids. The sequence derives from a human donor in good health. Sequencing was performed on sorted CD4+, CD8+, or CD8+CD57+ T cells (not recorded which) from PBMCs. The J gene is TRBJ1-5, the V gene TRBV24-1; possible D gene TRBD1, 5 bases. CDR3 region: CATSEADSSRETQHF. The CDR3 DNA reads TGTGCCACCAGTGAAGCCGACAGTAGTCGAGAGACTCAGCATTTT.